These 14 T cell receptor beta chains were all obtained from the same sample, sequenced in a study of T cell repertoires in cytomegalovirus infection. The antigens for these receptors are not known. TCRdb ran MiXCR on the reads and lists one entry per CDR3 protein. Among under 200,000 distinct CDR3 sequences, about 20% were seen once, and the ten largest hold 25%. Sequenced material: CD8+ T cells from cultured PBMCs, taken from culture after CMV antigen stimulation. These receptors came from a human donor in good health (CMV status not recorded). Some clones in this sample may be carry-over from other donors' samples.

The rearrangement joins TRBV6-2 or TRBV6-3 to TRBJ1-2; D may be TRBD1 (6 bases). This CDR3 is 15 amino acids long. V was clipped by 6 bases and J by 0 bases, with 14 bases between them. Germline CDR1 MNHEY, CDR2 SVGEGT. CDR3 coding DNA: TGTGCCAGCAGATCTCGGACAGAAGCTAACTATGGCTACACCTTC. Translating it yields CASRSRTEANYGYTF.

This clonotype has only a few counts. This chain connects TRBV6-5 to TRBJ2-1, with D perhaps given as TRBD1 or TRBD2 (5 bases each). V was cut by 6 bases and J by 16 bases, with 19 bases left in between. The germline gives CDR1 MNHEY, CDR2 SVGAGI. This CDR3 is built from 12 residues. CDR3 amino acids: CASRGSGTPEFF. The CDR3 DNA is TGTGCCAGCAGAGGCTCCGGGACCCCTGAATTCTTC.

The V call is TRBV7-2, the J call TRBJ1-2, with D maybe TRBD1 (5 bases). V was shortened by 8 bases and J by 4 bases, with 11 bases between the two germline ends. The CDR3 consists of 12 residues. Germline assignment: CDR1 SGHTA and CDR2 FQGNSA. The CDR3, as DNA: TGTGCCAGCTGGGGGGGGATCTATGGCTACACCTTC. Amino acids: CASWGGIYGYTF.

CDR3 nucleotide sequence: TGTGCCAGCAGCTTAAATGGCGGCGGGGGGGCCATTCATGAGCAGTTCTTC. Translating gives CASSLNGGGGAIHEQFF. This chain links TRBV7-2 with TRBJ2-1, with 9 bases aligning to TRBD2. The germline CDR1 and CDR2 sequences are SGHTA and FQGNSA. There are 17 residues in the CDR3. V dropped 2 bases and J dropped 8; count of bases not matched to a gene: 13.

This clonotype appeared many times. The gene calls are TRBV7-2 and TRBJ1-5; no clear D. This CDR3 spans 15 amino acids. The ends were cut back, 2 bases at V and 7 bases at J, with 15 bases in the middle. Germline V gives CDR1 SGHTA, CDR2 FQGNSA. In nucleotides, the CDR3 is TGTGCCAGCAGCTTACCCCCGGCCTTCGGGCAGCCCCAGCATTTT. Amino acids: CASSLPPAFGQPQHF.

The chain uses TRBV6-2 or TRBV6-3 and TRBJ1-5; 7 nucleotides line up with TRBD1. Looked up from germline, CDR1 is MNHEY and CDR2 is SVGEGT. Trimming cost V 7 bases and J 6 bases; bases outside gene matches: 6. The CDR3 is made up of 13 amino acids. The CDR3 coding sequence is TGTGCCAGCACCCAGGGGGGGGCTCAGCCCCAGCATTTT. Its translation is CASTQGGAQPQHF.

This chain links TRBV10-2 with TRBJ1-6; tentatively, D is TRBD1 (5 bases). The CDR3 contains 12 residues. CDR1 is WSHSY, CDR2 SAAADI, per germline. V lost 6 bases and J lost 8, with 8 bases in between. The CDR3: CASRTAHSPLHF. The CDR3 bases are TGCGCCAGCAGGACAGCACATTCACCCCTCCACTTT.

The chain couples TRBV7-2 to TRBJ1-4; D not certain. The germline gives CDR1 SGHTA, CDR2 FQGNSA. CDR3 length: 15 amino acids. Trimming took 2 bases from V and 3 from J, leaving 10 bases between them. Here the CDR3 reads CASSLSTAANEKLFF. CDR3 in DNA: TGTGCCAGCAGCTTATCCACCGCGGCTAATGAAAAACTGTTTTTT.

This clonotype was counted ten times or more. The V call is TRBV12-3 or TRBV12-4, the J call TRBJ1-1; no firm D call. V was shortened by 6 bases and J by 1 base, with 15 bases between the two germline ends. This CDR3 contains 15 residues. The CDR3 region has the DNA TGTGCCAGCAGACCCTTGGGCGAGCGGAACACTGAAGCTTTCTTT. Its protein is CASRPLGERNTEAFF.

This chain joins TRBV7-8 and TRBJ2-1; 8 bases map to TRBD2. This CDR3 has 16 residues. Germline V gene data show CDR1 as SGHVS and CDR2 as FQNEAQ. J gave up 8 bases and V 5 bases, and 14 bases lay outside the gene matches. The CDR3 region has the DNA TGTGCCAGCAGCCAACGGGGCGGGGGGCCGGTAGATGAGCAGTTCTTC. It yields the protein CASSQRGGGPVDEQFF.

This rearrangement joins TRBV6-6 to TRBJ1-4, with D possibly matching TRBD1 (5 bases). V was cut by 2 bases and J by 8 bases, with 15 bases left in between. The CDR3 runs to 15 residues. Looked up from germline, CDR1 is MNHNY and CDR2 is SVGAGI (reference sequence). The CDR3 region is CASSYTEAGREKLFF. CDR3 sequence (DNA): TGTGCCAGCAGTTACACAGAGGCAGGGAGGGAAAAACTGTTTTTT.

This clonotype came up a few times. The chain couples TRBV7-9 to TRBJ1-6; 7 nucleotides line up with TRBD1. After removal of 4 bases from V and 7 bases from J, the junction contained 7 bases not matched to a gene. The CDR3 is made up of 15 amino acids. Germline CDR1 reads SEHNR; CDR2 reads FQNEAQ (reference sequence). The CDR3 region has the DNA TGTGCCAGCAGCTCTACAGGACAGGCGAATTCACCCCTCCACTTT. Translation gives CASSSTGQANSPLHF.

This clonotype has a handful of counts. The J gene is TRBJ2-7, the V gene TRBV20-1; D is unclear. V was cut by 0 bases and J by 11 bases, with 23 bases left in between. Germline CDR1 DFQATT, CDR2 SNEGSKA (reference sequence). The CDR3 runs 15 residues. DNA of the CDR3: TGCAGTGCTAGAGATGGTGGTGGAAGAAGGGAAGTCAAGTACTTC. Its protein is CSARDGGGRREVKYF.

This clonotype has a count of ten or more. CDR3 nucleotide sequence: TGTGCCAGCAGCTTAGGACCGCTTGGCTGGACAGGGGAAGACACTGAAGCTTTCTTT. Translating gives CASSLGPLGWTGEDTEAFF. This chain joins TRBV7-2 and TRBJ1-1, with 9 nucleotides matching TRBD1. The CDR3 sequence is 19 residues long. Germline CDR1 SGHTA, CDR2 FQGNSA. V shed 1 base, J shed 3 bases, and the junction held 15 bases outside the gene matches.